This T cell receptor (beta chain) was identified in a study of human T cells and chemical hapten exposure. Study overall: 2% DPC applied to a roughly 2 cm by roughly 2 cm arm area sensitized donors. On the upper back, patch tests were applied with 0.01% DPC and read at 6 days.

This CDR3 spans 14 amino acids. In germline, CDR1 is DFQATT, CDR2 SNEGSKA (reference sequence). V was clipped by 3 bases and J by 4 bases; unmatched bases: 4. Individual cDNA molecules (in the library) carried attached unique molecular identifiers. TCRdb redid the calling of the RACE reads with MiXCR, one entry per CDR3 protein. The sample lists over 300,000 distinct CDR3 sequences, about 5.1% seen once, with 2.5% to 3% in the top ten. Indicated time point: pre-sensitization, week 0. The treatment is: therapeutic diphenylcyclopropenone sensitization with weekly scalp DPC. The study extracted total RNA from unfractionated whole blood.

The TCR comes from a woman in her forties or fifties with alopecia areata. Some clones in this sample may be carry-over from other donors' samples. The chain joins TRBV20-1 to TRBJ2-2; 8 bases line up with TRBD2. The sample here was whole blood, taken in connection with sensitization to the hapten diphenylcyclopropenone (DPC). The CDR3 is CSARKRGFTGELFF. CDR3 DNA: TGCAGTGCTAGGAAGCGGGGGTTCACCGGGGAGCTGTTTTTT.